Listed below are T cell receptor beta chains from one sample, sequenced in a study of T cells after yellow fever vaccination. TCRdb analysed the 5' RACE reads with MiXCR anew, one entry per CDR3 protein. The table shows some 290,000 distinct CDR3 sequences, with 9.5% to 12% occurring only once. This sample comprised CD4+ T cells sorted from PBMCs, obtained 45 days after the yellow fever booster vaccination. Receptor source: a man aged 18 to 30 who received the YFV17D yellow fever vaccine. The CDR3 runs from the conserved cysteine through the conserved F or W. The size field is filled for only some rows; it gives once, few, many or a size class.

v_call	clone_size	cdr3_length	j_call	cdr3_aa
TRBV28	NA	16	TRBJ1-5	CASSFPGGLSNQPQHF
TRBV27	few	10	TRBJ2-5	CASRSETQYF
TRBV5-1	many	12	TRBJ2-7	CASRDMNYEQYF
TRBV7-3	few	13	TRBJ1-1	CASSWYRGSEAFF
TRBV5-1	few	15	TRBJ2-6	CASSPGGDGANVLTF
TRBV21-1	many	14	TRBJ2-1	CASSKGELDNEQFF
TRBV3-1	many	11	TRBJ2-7	CASSRGREQYF
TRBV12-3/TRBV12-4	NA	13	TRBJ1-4	CASSPGYNEKLFF
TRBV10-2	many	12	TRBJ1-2	CASSESWSGYTF
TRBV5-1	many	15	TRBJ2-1	CASSFGRGSYNEQFF
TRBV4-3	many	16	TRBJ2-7	CASSQDPPTGGGEQYF
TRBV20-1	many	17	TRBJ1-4	CSARDHTGVSTNEKLFF
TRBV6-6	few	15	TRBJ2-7	CASSYSRQTNYEQYF
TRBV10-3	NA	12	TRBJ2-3	CAISERGDTQYF
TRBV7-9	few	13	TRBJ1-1	CASRPGLASEAFF
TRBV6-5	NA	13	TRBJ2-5	CASSWDFQETQYF
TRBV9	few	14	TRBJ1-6	CASSTGRADSPLHF
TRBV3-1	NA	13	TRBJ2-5	CASSQGGAGAQYF
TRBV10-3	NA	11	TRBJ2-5	CAISEWETQYF
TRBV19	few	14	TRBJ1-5	CASSSHPSNQPQHF
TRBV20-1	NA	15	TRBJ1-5	CSAGPGTGGNQPQHF
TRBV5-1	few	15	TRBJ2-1	CASNADPGRGNEQFF
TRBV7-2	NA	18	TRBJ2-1	CASSSQEIRDRGLNEQFF
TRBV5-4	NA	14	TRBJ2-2	CASSLVSGTGELFF
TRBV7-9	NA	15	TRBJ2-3	CASSLHYQGTDTQYF
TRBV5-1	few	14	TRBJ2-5	CASSPTAAQETQYF
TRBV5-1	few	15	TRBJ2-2	CASSSRGASTGELFF
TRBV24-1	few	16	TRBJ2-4	CATSGNGVDEGNIQYF